These T cell receptor beta chains were read from a single sample in a study of identifying expanded T cells in peripheral blood. Produced via immunoSEQ multiplex PCR; TCRdb's table is partial and in-frame only. The repertoire includes more than 85,000 clones, approximately 90% of them detected once, and less than 15% sits in the top ten. Sequencing was performed on blood. The receptors derive from a person between 18 and 75 years old in good health. The CDR3 runs from the conserved cysteine through the conserved F or W. A D gene is named only where the DNA matches it firmly. For some rows the clone size is stated as once, few or many, or as a class when expanded; others skip it.

cdr3_aa	cdr3_nt	clone_size	d_call	v_call	j_call
CASSLWGTDNEKLFF	TGTGCCAGCAGCCTTTGGGGGACGGATAATGAAAAACTGTTTTTT	-	-	TRBV2	TRBJ1-4
CASSFSGNQPQHF	TGTGCCAGCAGTTTTTCGGGGAATCAGCCCCAGCATTTT	-	-	TRBV27	TRBJ1-5
CASSGLAGAPTYNEQFF	TGTGCCAGCAGCGGGTTAGCGGGGGCTCCCACCTACAATGAGCAGTTCTTC	-	TRBD2	TRBV5-4	TRBJ2-1
CASSLTNRGQYNEQFF	TGTGCCAGCAGCTTAACTAATCGGGGGCAGTACAATGAGCAGTTCTTC	-	-	TRBV7-3	TRBJ2-1
CASSSGAISYEQYF	TGTGCCAGCAGTTCGGGGGCAATCTCCTACGAGCAGTACTTC	-	-	TRBV27	TRBJ2-7
CASSSGRLNQPQHF	TGTGCCAGCAGCTCGGGACGTCTCAATCAGCCCCAGCATTTT	-	-	TRBV6-5	TRBJ1-5
CASSLFGQGVTYNEQFF	TGTGCCAGCAGTTTATTCGGACAGGGGGTCACCTACAATGAGCAGTTCTTC	-	TRBD1	TRBV28	TRBJ2-1
CASSLRGDQPQHF	TGTGCCAGCTCCTTGCGGGGCGATCAGCCCCAGCATTTT	-	-	TRBV2	TRBJ1-5
CASSTRTGGRETQYF	TGTGCCAGTAGTACACGGACAGGGGGCAGAGAGACCCAGTACTTC	-	TRBD1	TRBV19	TRBJ2-5
CASSRERGAIYEQYF	TGTGCCAGCAGCCGGGAGCGGGGGGCAATCTACGAGCAGTACTTC	-	TRBD2	TRBV4-2	TRBJ2-7
CAISDRTGRTEAFF	TGTGCCATCAGTGATAGGACAGGGCGGACTGAAGCTTTCTTT	few	TRBD1	TRBV10-3	TRBJ1-1
CAISESTANYGYTF	TGTGCCATCAGTGAGTCAACAGCTAACTATGGCTACACCTTC	-	-	TRBV10-3	TRBJ1-2
CASSLGRSNNEAFF	TGTGCCAGCAGCTTAGGGCGGTCTAACAATGAAGCTTTCTTT	-	-	TRBV7-2	TRBJ1-1
CASSPWPQGRETQYF	TGTGCCAGCAGCCCCTGGCCGCAGGGACGAGAGACCCAGTACTTC	-	-	TRBV11-2	TRBJ2-5
CASSKALYSGPGEPGANVLTF	TGTGCCAGCAGCAAAGCGCTTTATTCGGGCCCCGGGGAACCTGGGGCCAACGTCCTGACTTTC	once	-	TRBV21-1	TRBJ2-6
CASRRQGTGHNQPQHF	TGTGCCAGTAGGAGACAAGGGACAGGCCACAATCAGCCCCAGCATTTT	-	TRBD1	TRBV19	TRBJ1-5
CASTPLGSDNEQFF	TGTGCCAGCACCCCATTGGGATCCGACAATGAGCAGTTCTTC	-	-	TRBV9	TRBJ2-1
CASTQQGGDYGYTF	TGTGCCAGCACCCAACAGGGGGGCGACTATGGCTACACCTTC	-	TRBD1	TRBV2	TRBJ1-2
CASSTQGGNTEAFF	TGTGCCAGCAGCACCCAGGGAGGGAACACTGAAGCTTTCTTT	-	-	TRBV7-3	TRBJ1-1